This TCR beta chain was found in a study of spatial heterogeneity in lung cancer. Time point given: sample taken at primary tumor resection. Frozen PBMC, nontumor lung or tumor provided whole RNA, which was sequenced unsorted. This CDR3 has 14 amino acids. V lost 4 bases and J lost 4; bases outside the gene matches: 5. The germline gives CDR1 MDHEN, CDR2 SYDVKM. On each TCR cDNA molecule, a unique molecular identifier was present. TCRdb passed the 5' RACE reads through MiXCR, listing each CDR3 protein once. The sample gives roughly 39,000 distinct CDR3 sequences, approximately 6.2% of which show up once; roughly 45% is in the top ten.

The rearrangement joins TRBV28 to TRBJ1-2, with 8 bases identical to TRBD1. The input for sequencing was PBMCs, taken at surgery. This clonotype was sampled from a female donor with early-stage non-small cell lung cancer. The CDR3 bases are TGTGCCAGCAGTTCTCAGGGGGCAGGCTATGGCTACACCTTC. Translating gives CASSSQGAGYGYTF.